This T cell receptor beta chain was obtained from a study of blood T cell repertoires in COVID-19. At the level of the study: Specimens from acute and convalescent COVID-19 originated in the United States, Italy and Spain.

The CDR3 has 15 residues. V shed 2 bases and J shed 4 bases, with 14 bases lying between them. Germline V gene data show CDR1 as SEHNR and CDR2 as FQNEAQ (reference sequence). Per the original data handling: Amplified reference gene primers provided the basis for estimating nucleated cell counts. Sequenced by immunoSEQ multiplex PCR; TCRdb stores in-frame clones only, minus some. That table gives V, J and clone size, and the DNA gave D and trimming. The sample includes a few hundred thousand clones, 85% to 90% seen only once; the top ten take about 1.3%. V is TRBV7-9 and J is TRBJ2-5; D might be TRBD2 (7 bases). This receptor was taken from a man older than 75 with acute or convalescent COVID-19. Source material: peripheral blood. The CDR3 DNA follows: TGTGCCAGCAGCTTACTAGGGGGGGCGCGAGAGACCCAGTACTTC. It is translated as CASSLLGGARETQYF. The variable domain in full, completed from reference TRBV7-9 and TRBJ2-5, reads DTGVSQNPRHKITKRGQNVTFRCDPISEHNRLYWYRQTLGQGPEFLTYFQNEAQLEKSRLLSDRFSAERPKGSFSTLEIQRTEQGDSAMYLCASSLLGGARETQYFGPGTRLLVL.